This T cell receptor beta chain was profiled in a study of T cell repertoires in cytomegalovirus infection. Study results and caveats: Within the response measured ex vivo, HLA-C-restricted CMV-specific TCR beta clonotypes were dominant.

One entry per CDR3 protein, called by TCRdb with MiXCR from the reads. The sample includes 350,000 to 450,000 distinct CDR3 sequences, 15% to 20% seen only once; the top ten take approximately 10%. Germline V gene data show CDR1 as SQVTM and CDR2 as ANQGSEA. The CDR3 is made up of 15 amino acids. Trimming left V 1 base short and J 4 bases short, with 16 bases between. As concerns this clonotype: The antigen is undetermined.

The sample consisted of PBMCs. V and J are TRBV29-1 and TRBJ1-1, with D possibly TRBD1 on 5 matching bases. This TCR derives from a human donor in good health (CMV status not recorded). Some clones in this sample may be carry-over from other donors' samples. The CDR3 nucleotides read TGCAGCGTTGAAGGGAGGGGAGATGGAGTCACTGAAGCTTTCTTT. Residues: CSVEGRGDGVTEAFF.